This is a list of T cell receptor beta chains from one sample in a study of blood T cell repertoires in COVID-19. Sequencing used immunoSEQ multiplex PCR; TCRdb keeps in-frame clones, though not all of them. The table includes 300,000 to 400,000 clones, approximately 90% detected once. The sequencing sample was made of peripheral blood. These receptor sequences come from a woman aged 18-29 years who had recovered from COVID-19. Both conserved end residues are part of each CDR3. D genes are given only for firm matches.

V gene	D gene	J gene	CDR3 DNA	CDR3 protein
TRBV23-1	.	TRBJ2-1	TGCGCCAGCAGTCCAAACAGGGTGAAGTCTCCCTACAATGAGCAGTTCTTC	CASSPNRVKSPYNEQFF
TRBV4-3	.	TRBJ2-5	TGCGCCAGCAGCCAAGGAATTGGAGGGTTAGAGACCCAGTACTTC	CASSQGIGGLETQYF
TRBV4-1	.	TRBJ2-1	TGCGCCAGCAGCCATACAGGGTCGGGTGAGCAGTTCTTC	CASSHTGSGEQFF
TRBV7-2	.	TRBJ1-2	TGTGCCAGCAGCTTAGGGGAGGGGATGGTTGACTATGGCTACACCTTC	CASSLGEGMVDYGYTF
TRBV5-4	TRBD1	TRBJ1-2	TGTGCCAGCAGTCACGGAGGACAGGGGGCGGTGGTTTTTCACTATGGCTACACCTTC	CASSHGGQGAVVFHYGYTF
TRBV5-6	TRBD1	TRBJ2-3	TGTGCCAGCAGCTTGGGACAGGGGGTTTTAGATACGCAGTATTTT	CASSLGQGVLDTQYF
TRBV18	.	TRBJ1-5	TGTGCCAGCTCACCAATGGAGGATCCCAATCAGCCCCAGCATTTT	CASSPMEDPNQPQHF
TRBV7-7	.	TRBJ2-5	TGTGCCAGCAGCATAACGGCGGGTATGCAAGAGACCCAGTACTTC	CASSITAGMQETQYF
TRBV11-3	.	TRBJ1-1	TGTGCCAGCAGCTTAAATTGGCTTATGAACACTGAAGCTTTCTTT	CASSLNWLMNTEAFF
TRBV7-6	.	TRBJ1-1	TGTGCCAGCAGCTTAGTCGGGGGGAACACTGAAGCTTTCTTT	CASSLVGGNTEAFF
TRBV24-1	TRBD2	TRBJ2-5	TGTGCCACCAGTGACGCTTGGACTAGCGGGGGGCCGGGGACCCAGTACTTC	CATSDAWTSGGPGTQYF
TRBV10-3	TRBD1	TRBJ1-2	TGTGCCATCGCGGGACAGGCCCTCCGGGGCTACACCTTC	CAIAGQALRGYTF
TRBV19	.	TRBJ1-1	TGTGCCAGTAGTATAGGAGGCATGAACACTGAAGCTTTCTTT	CASSIGGMNTEAFF
TRBV19	.	TRBJ2-3	TGTGCCAGTAGGTCAGGTAATACGCAGTATTTT	CASRSGNTQYF
TRBV6-5	.	TRBJ2-1	TGTGCCAGCACTACATTGCGATGGGGGCGGGATGAGCAGTTCTTC	CASTTLRWGRDEQFF
TRBV7-2	TRBD1	TRBJ2-3	TGTGCCAGCAGCTTGGCAGGGGGCCGATCCTACACAGATACGCAGTATTTT	CASSLAGGRSYTDTQYF
TRBV11-3	.	TRBJ2-2	TGTGCCAGCAGCCTTACAGTCACCGGGGAGCTGTTTTTT	CASSLTVTGELFF
TRBV12-3/TRBV12-4	.	TRBJ1-4	TGTGCCAGCAGTTTCCGGACAGAGGATGGTTGGGTTTTT	CASSFRTEDGWVF